A single sample gave rise to the 2 T cell receptor beta chains below, sequenced in a study of blood T cell repertoires in COVID-19. Assay: immunoSEQ multiplex PCR; the TCRdb copy retains only in-frame clones and omits some. The table lists about 61,000 clones, 91% of them singletons, with around 9% in the top ten. Material: peripheral blood. The receptors originated from a human donor in a cohort sampled during active COVID-19.

The chain combines TRBV9 with TRBJ2-4; 16 bases match TRBD2. Trimming cost V 6 bases and J 1 base; bases outside gene matches: 10. Germline-derived CDR1 and CDR2 are SGDLS and YYNGEE. The CDR3 runs to 19 residues. The CDR3 bases are TGTGCCAGCATCCCGTTGGGACTAGCGGGGGGGAAGGCCAAAAACATTCAGTACTTC. It specifies CASIPLGLAGGKAKNIQYF.

This clone was seen more than once but under ten times. The V gene is TRBV11-2, the J gene TRBJ1-1, with TRBD1 matching 8 bases. In germline, CDR1 is SGHAT, CDR2 FQNNGV. V trimming: 5 bases; J trimming: 6 bases; junction bases outside the gene matches: 11. This CDR3 comprises 15 residues. The chain's CDR3 is CASSLARTGHPEAFF. The CDR3 coding sequence is TGTGCCAGCAGCCTAGCCAGGACAGGGCACCCTGAAGCTTTCTTT.